The clone carrying this TCR beta chain has more than one count but fewer than ten. The sample originates from a study of blood T cell repertoires in COVID-19. At the level of the study: There were acute and convalescent COVID-19 samples, and they came from the United States, Italy and Spain. T cells, B-cell-depleted T cells, or PBMCs supplied cDNA or gDNA.

The CDR3 is 14 residues long. V was pared by 6 bases and J by 4 bases, with 8 bases of the junction left unmatched. Germline CDR1 and CDR2: MNHEY and SVGAGI. In the study's own analysis: Using reference gene primer amplification, nucleated cell counts were estimated. The method was immunoSEQ multiplex PCR; TCRdb's version includes in-frame clones alone and lacks a portion of them. The DNA gave D and trimming, while V, J and clone size come from that table. The sample yields about 120,000 clones, 79% seen once. V gene TRBV6-5 combines with J gene TRBJ1-2; TRBD1 aligns across 7 bases. The material sequenced was peripheral blood. This TCR was sampled from an elderly woman with acute or convalescent COVID-19. CDR3 nucleotides: TGTGCCAGCAGGAACAGGGGAGAATTCTATGGCTACACCTTC. It translates to CASRNRGEFYGYTF.